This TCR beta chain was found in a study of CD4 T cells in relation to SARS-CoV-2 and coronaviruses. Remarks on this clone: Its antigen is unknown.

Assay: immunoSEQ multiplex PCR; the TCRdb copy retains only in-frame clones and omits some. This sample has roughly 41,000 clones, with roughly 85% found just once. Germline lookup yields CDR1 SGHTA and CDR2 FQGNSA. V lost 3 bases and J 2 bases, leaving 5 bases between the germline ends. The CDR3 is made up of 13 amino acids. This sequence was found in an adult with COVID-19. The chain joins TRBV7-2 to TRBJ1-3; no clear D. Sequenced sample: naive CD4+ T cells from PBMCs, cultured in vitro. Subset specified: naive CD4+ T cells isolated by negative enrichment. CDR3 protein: CASSFTAGNTIYF. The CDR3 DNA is TGTGCCAGCAGCTTTACGGCTGGAAACACCATATATTTT.